These 18 T cell receptor beta chains came from one sample sequenced in a study of prognosis after radiotherapy for stage I lung cancer. Multiplex PCR in two rounds served to amplify TCR beta CDR3 from genomic DNA. Gene-specific primers for each TRBV and TRBJ gene drove first-round PCR. TCRdb reprocessed the multiplex PCR reads with MiXCR, giving one entry per CDR3 protein. Of fewer than 40,000 distinct CDR3 sequences detected, around 48% appear once; the ten largest clones hold 16%. The source was PBMCs, collected before or after stereotactic body radiation therapy (not recorded which). The receptors stem from a donor at least 50 years old with non-small cell lung cancer.

On this clonotype: This likely stems from a read error, as it lies one base from a far larger clone. The J gene is TRBJ1-2, the V gene TRBV2; possible D gene TRBD1, 5 bases. This CDR3 region has 15 residues. The ends were cut back, 8 bases at V and 8 bases at J, with 24 bases in the middle. The germline gives CDR1 SNHLY, CDR2 FYNNEI. This chain's CDR3 is CASGLGQGGTGGYTF. The CDR3, as DNA: TGTGCCAGCGGCTTGGGGCAGGGAGGAACGGGGGGCTACACCTTC. The full variable domain, in which reference TRBV2 and TRBJ1-2 provide the parts outside the CDR3, is EPEVTQTPSHQVTQMGQEVILRCVPISNHLYFYWYRQILGQKVEFLVSFYNNEISEKSEIFDDQFSVERPDGSNFTLKIRSTKLEDSAMYFCASGLGQGGTGGYTFGSGTRLTVV.

This clonotype is medium-sized by share. V usage is TRBV28 and J usage is TRBJ2-3; a possible D gene is TRBD2 (6 bases). Germline assignment: CDR1 MDHEN and CDR2 SYDVKM. The CDR3 spans 19 residues. V gave up 3 bases and J gave up 4 bases, with 26 bases separating them. The CDR3 loop reads CASSFPGHHSGEEADTQYF. The DNA of the CDR3 is TGTGCCAGCAGTTTCCCAGGACATCATAGCGGAGAGGAGGCAGATACGCAGTATTTT.

In regard to this clonotype: The likely explanation is a read error, given a far larger clone one base away. The chain employs TRBV7-9 and TRBJ1-2; weak D call: TRBD1 (5 bases). With 3 bases removed from V and 8 bases from J, the gap between germline ends came to 16 bases. Germline V CDR1 and CDR2: SEHNR, FQNEAQ (reference sequence). This CDR3 has 14 amino acids. CDR3 amino acids: CASSFGHGVGGYTF. As DNA, the CDR3 is TGTGCCAGCAGCTTTGGACATGGCGTGGGGGGCTACACCTTC.

The table lists this clonotype with many counts. The chain has TRBV19 and TRBJ1-1; D possibly corresponds to TRBD1 (6 bases). The V gene lost 2 bases and the J gene lost 0 bases, with 7 bases spanning the gap. CDR1 is LNHDA, CDR2 SQIVND, per germline (reference sequence). CDR3 length: 14 amino acids. The CDR3 DNA reads TGTGCCAGTAGTATATGGGGGCTGAACACTGAAGCTTTCTTT. Encoded protein: CASSIWGLNTEAFF.

The V and J genes are TRBV7-6 and TRBJ2-7; TRBD1 might be the D (6 bases). The V end was cut by 1 base, the J end by 5 bases, with 15 bases between. The CDR3 sequence is 15 residues long. Germline CDR1 SGHVS, CDR2 FNYEAQ. The CDR3 region has the DNA TGTGCCAGCAGCTTAGTCAGGGGAAGGGTCGACGAGCAGTACTTC. Its protein is CASSLVRGRVDEQYF.

By frequency in the sample, this clonotype is medium-sized. The chain combines TRBV19 with TRBJ2-1; D is perhaps TRBD1 (6 bases). The V gene's germline CDR1 is LNHDA and CDR2 SQIVND (reference sequence). The CDR3 runs to 11 residues. The V end was cut by 8 bases, the J end by 6 bases, with 8 bases between. The CDR3: CASPQGNEQFF. In nucleotides, the CDR3 is TGTGCCAGTCCACAGGGCAATGAGCAGTTCTTC.

Points on this clonotype: One end of the junction varies from germline; a read error may be responsible. The chain has TRBV12-3 or TRBV12-4 and TRBJ2-7, with 8 nucleotides matching TRBD2. The CDR3 is 13 amino acids. The CDR3 nucleotides read TGTGCCAGCATTTTAGTTCGGGGGGGCGAGCATTACTTC. It encodes CASILVRGGEHYF.

The chain has TRBV2 and TRBJ1-6; no firm D call. Trimming cost V 9 bases and J 9 bases, with 12 bases left between them. Per germline, CDR1 SNHLY and CDR2 FYNNEI. This CDR3 has 12 amino acids. CDR3 loop: CARRDEGSPLHF. The DNA for the CDR3 is TGTGCCAGACGTGATGAAGGTTCACCCCTCCACTTT.

This clonotype was counted at least ten times. This chain uses TRBV28 with TRBJ2-5, with TRBD1 matching over 8 bases. The CDR3 contains 15 residues. Germline V gene lookup returns CDR1 MDHEN and CDR2 SYDVKM. Trimming at V came to 5 bases and at J to 1 base, leaving 6 bases not matched to a gene. In DNA form, the CDR3 reads TGTGCCAGCAGTCAAACGACAGGGGTCCAAGAGACCCAGTACTTC. Its translation: CASSQTTGVQETQYF.

This clonotype was detected ten times or more. V is TRBV7-9 and J is TRBJ1-5, with D tentatively TRBD1 (5 bases). Germline CDR1 and CDR2: SEHNR and FQNEAQ (reference sequence). V was shortened by 8 bases and J by 3 bases, with 8 bases between the two germline ends. The CDR3 is 12 residues long. The CDR3 loop reads CASSTDNQPQHF. The CDR3 DNA sequence: TGTGCCAGCTCGACAGACAATCAGCCCCAGCATTTT.

The rearrangement joins TRBV11-2 to TRBJ1-2; D not certain. CDR1 is SGHAT, CDR2 FQNNGV, per germline. V lost 5 bases to trimming and J lost 1 base, with 11 bases between them. CDR3 length equals 14 residues. In nucleotides, the CDR3 is TGTGCCAGCAGCCCACTCGCCGGTAACTATGGCTACACCTTC. Translated: CASSPLAGNYGYTF.

By sample fraction, this clonotype is medium-sized (0.01 to 0.1%). V gene TRBV2 combines with J gene TRBJ2-2; 11 bases map to TRBD2. Germline V gene lookup returns CDR1 SNHLY and CDR2 FYNNEI. CDR3 length: 19 residues. With V trimmed by 3 bases and J by 0 bases, 9 bases remained unmatched. In DNA, the CDR3 is TGTGCCAGCAGTGAGGGTCTAGCGGGAGGCAAAACGAACACCGGGGAGCTGTTTTTT. Protein: CASSEGLAGGKTNTGELFF.

This rearrangement joins TRBV5-4 to TRBJ2-7; D is unresolved. Trimming took off 4 bases at V and 6 bases at J, with 20 bases between the two ends. The CDR3 is 15 residues long. Germline V gives CDR1 SGHNT, CDR2 YYREEE (reference sequence). DNA for the CDR3: TGTGCCAGCAGCCTTGTGGTGGCCAGTTCAAGCGAGCAGTACTTC. Amino acids: CASSLVVASSSEQYF. Based on the CDR3 plus reference TRBV5-4 and TRBJ2-7, the full variable domain is ETGVTQSPTHLIKTRGQQVTLRCSSQSGHNTVSWYQQALGQGPQFIFQYYREEENGRGNFPPRFSGLQFPNYSSELNVNALELDDSALYLCASSLVVASSSEQYFGPGTRLTVT.

The chain couples TRBV6-2 or TRBV6-3 to TRBJ2-1, with D unclear. The germline V gene encodes CDR1 MNHEY and CDR2 SVGEGT. V gave up 4 bases and J gave up 1 base, with 14 bases separating them. CDR3 length: 16 amino acids. The CDR3 loop reads CASSSPLADSYNEQFF. The CDR3 nucleotides are TGTGCCAGCAGTTCCCCACTGGCGGATTCCTACAATGAGCAGTTCTTC.

This clonotype was recorded many times. It may be a read error: a sequence one base away is much more abundant. This chain uses TRBV6-2 or TRBV6-3 with TRBJ2-7, with D hard to call. Trimming left V 11 bases short and J 2 bases short, with 19 bases between. This CDR3 region has 14 residues. CDR1 is MNHEY, CDR2 SVGEGT, per germline. CDR3 sequence reads: CAGTPQAQTYEQYF. CDR3 nucleotides: TGTGCCGGCACCCCTCAGGCACAGACCTACGAGCAGTACTTC.

With respect to this clonotype: This is likely an artifact of a read error, given a far larger clone one base away. V is TRBV7-4 and J is TRBJ1-1; no clear D. The CDR3 consists of 13 residues. CDR1 is SGHVT and CDR2 is SQSDAQ in the germline V gene. V lost 4 bases, J lost 2 bases, and 8 bases lay in between. CDR3 in amino acids: CASSYLCNTEAFF. Written as DNA, the CDR3 is TGTGCCAGCAGCTATCTGTGTAACACTGAAGCTTTCTTT.

In its sample, this clonotype was seen many times. The chain couples TRBV7-9 to TRBJ2-2; D not resolved. V dropped 1 base and J dropped 7 bases, with 10 bases sitting between them. This CDR3 spans 14 amino acids. The germline V gene encodes CDR1 SEHNR and CDR2 FQNEAQ (reference sequence). The CDR3, as DNA: TGTGCCAGCAGCTTAGAGGGATCTGGCGGGGAGCTGTTTTTT. Its translation is CASSLEGSGGELFF.

The CDR3 is CASRERGLSGYTF. The CDR3 nucleotides read TGTGCCAGCAGAGAACGAGGGCTAAGCGGTTACACCTTC. V and J are TRBV9 and TRBJ1-2; D gene unclear. The CDR3 is 13 residues long. Trimming removed 5 bases from V and 11 bases from J, with 19 bases in between. Germline V gene sequence: CDR1 SGDLS, CDR2 YYNGEE.